The present T cell receptor (beta chain) was sequenced within a study of cytomegalovirus exposure and HLA in healthy donors. Study-wide findings and caveats: Later findings reportedly placed an Asian-associated ancestry cluster below the roughly 700-donor mean for N-insertions. TCR beta chain V- and J-gene trimming was linked, in a later analysis, to a missense variant in DCLRE1C. Exclusion applied to some V segments, including TRBV6-2 and TRBV6-3, as they were indistinguishable.

Germline loops: CDR1 LNHDA, CDR2 SQIVND (reference sequence). The CDR3 consists of 15 residues. V was trimmed by 7 bases and J by 0 bases, leaving 12 bases between them. In the PCR, 60 Vbeta and 13 Jbeta primers were used. Only in-frame clones appear in the TCRdb table, and some are missing; sequencing was by immunoSEQ multiplex PCR. Here the sample spans 110,000 or so clones, roughly 82% being singletons. A word on this clone: Its antigen is undetermined.

The gene calls are TRBV19 and TRBJ1-4, with D possibly TRBD1 on 5 matching bases. Source material: PBMCs. This TCR derives from a man aged 18-30 years in good health and CMV-seropositive. CDR3 nucleotide sequence: TGTGCCAGTAAACTGACAGTCGCAACTAATGAAAAACTGTTTTTT. Protein: CASKLTVATNEKLFF.